These 27 T cell receptor beta chains share one sample of origin, sequenced in a study of beta chain features in type 1 diabetes (dated by TCRdb to 2017 to 2018). The antigens these receptors bind are not known. The method was the immunoSEQ multiplex PCR assay. The High Capacity cDNA Reverse Transcription Kit was used to reverse transcribe all of the isolated RNA, meaning that expressed TCRB transcripts were what got sequenced. Here the immuneACCESS table is served through TCRdb, limited to in-frame sequences with V and J called. Missing clones are a known gap in these copies; in checked studies unresolved V genes cover under half, and the rest lacks a known reason. For this sample the table gives roughly 100,000 clones, of which under 30% were detected only once. The ten top clones hold 0.5% to 0.55% of the sample. What the research found in general, with its limitations: A moderate but significant shortening of TCRB CDR3 length was observed in type 1 diabetes patients in all four CD4+ subsets.

Sequencing was done on a sample of central memory CD4+ T cells from blood. The receptor set was obtained from a woman under 30 with type 1 diabetes.

This clone turned up a few times. The chain links TRBV5-4 to TRBJ2-3; D ambiguous. Trimming removed 0 bases from V and 5 bases from J, with 7 bases in between. The length of the CDR3 is 13 residues. Germline-derived CDR1 and CDR2 are SGHNT and YYREEE (reference sequence). The chain's CDR3 is CASSLGLGDTQYF. The DNA for the CDR3 is TGTGCCAGCAGCTTGGGACTCGGAGATACGCAGTATTTT.

The rearrangement links TRBV19 to TRBJ2-4; 8 bases fit TRBD1. Trimming cost V 5 bases and J 7 bases; bases outside gene matches: 7. The CDR3 totals 14 residues. Germline CDR1 and CDR2: LNHDA and SQIVND (reference sequence). CDR3 region: CASSSTGVWNIQYF. The CDR3 bases are TGTGCCAGTAGTTCGACAGGGGTTTGGAACATTCAGTACTTC.

In its sample, this clone was seen a few times. The chain combines TRBV29-1 with TRBJ2-1, with a possible D match to TRBD2 (6 bases). V shed 7 bases and J shed 9 bases, with 13 bases lying between them. This CDR3 region has 11 residues. CDR1 is SQVTM and CDR2 is ANQGSEA in the germline V gene. The CDR3 loop is CSGGDGGEQFF. Written as DNA, the CDR3 is TGCAGCGGCGGTGACGGGGGTGAGCAGTTCTTC.

The chain uses TRBV7-9 and TRBJ2-5, with 9 bases that match TRBD1. Trimming removed 4 bases from V and 5 bases from J; junction bases left unmatched: 14. There are 17 residues in the CDR3. Germline V CDR1 and CDR2: SEHNR, FQNEAQ (reference sequence). CDR3 nucleotide sequence: TGTGCCAGCAGCTCGGGACAGGGTGTCGAGGGGATGGAGACCCAGTACTTC. It is translated as CASSSGQGVEGMETQYF.

DNA of the CDR3: TGTGCCAGCAGTCGGACTAGCGGGATCGGAGATACGCAGTATTTT. It encodes CASSRTSGIGDTQYF. The chain recombines TRBV6-5 with TRBJ2-3; 12 positions agree with TRBD2. Germline loops: CDR1 MNHEY, CDR2 SVGAGI. The length of the CDR3 is 15 residues. J lost 5 bases, V lost 5 bases, and 5 bases had no gene match.

V usage is TRBV30 and J usage is TRBJ1-2; D gene uncertain. Germline-derived CDR1 and CDR2 are GTSNPN and SVGIG (reference sequence). CDR3 length: 13 amino acids. Trimming pared 3 bases from V and 2 bases from J, leaving 10 bases between. CDR3 DNA: TGTGCCTGGAGCGCCGGCGGGAACTATGGCTACACCTTC. Amino acids: CAWSAGGNYGYTF.

CDR3 bases: TGTGCCAGCAGTGGGACAGGGGGCCCCCCTGAAGCTTTCTTT. Translating gives CASSGTGGPPEAFF. This chain connects TRBV6-1 to TRBJ1-1; 11 bases are shared with TRBD1. Trimming took 4 bases from V and 6 from J; bases not matched to a gene: 4. The CDR3 has 14 residues. CDR1 and CDR2 (germline): MNHNS, SASEGT.

The V and J genes are TRBV2 and TRBJ1-1; perhaps TRBD1 as D (5 bases). This CDR3 has 14 residues. Germline lookup yields CDR1 SNHLY and CDR2 FYNNEI. Deletions cut 7 bases from V and 1 base from J, with 13 bases between. CDR3 nucleotide sequence: TGTGCCAGCAACAGAGACCAGGGGAACACTGAAGCTTTCTTT. This translates into CASNRDQGNTEAFF.

The gene calls are TRBV2 and TRBJ2-2; D gene uncertain. Germline CDR1 SNHLY, CDR2 FYNNEI. CDR3 length: 13 residues. V lost 5 bases to trimming and J lost 6 bases, with 10 bases between them. The CDR3 loop is CASSRRVAGELFF. CDR3 DNA sequence: TGTGCCAGCAGTAGGAGAGTGGCCGGGGAGCTGTTTTTT.

This clone turned up a few times. The chain combines TRBV5-6 with TRBJ2-6, with 10 bases lining up with TRBD1. CDR3 length equals 16 residues. J gave up 4 bases and V 0 bases, and 1 base lay outside the gene matches. Per germline, CDR1 SGHDT and CDR2 YYEEEE. Written as DNA, the CDR3 is TGTGCCAGCAGCTTGGGACAGGGGGCCGGGGCCAACGTCCTGACTTTC. Protein product: CASSLGQGAGANVLTF. The full variable domain, completed using reference TRBV5-6 and TRBJ2-6, is DAGVTQSPTHLIKTRGQQVTLRCSPKSGHDTVSWYQQALGQGPQFIFQYYEEEERQRGNFPDRFSGHQFPNYSSELNVNALLLGDSALYLCASSLGQGAGANVLTFGAGSRLTVL.

This clone came up a few times. The chain has TRBV28 and TRBJ2-3; 7 bases line up with TRBD1. CDR1 is MDHEN, CDR2 SYDVKM, per germline. Trimming at V came to 5 bases and at J to 1 base, leaving 12 bases not matched to a gene. This CDR3 contains 17 residues. The CDR3 region is CASSPGQVGSGTDTQYF. CDR3 sequence (DNA): TGTGCCAGCAGTCCCGGACAGGTGGGGTCCGGCACAGATACGCAGTATTTT. Full variable domain (remainder filled in from reference TRBV28 and TRBJ2-3): DVKVTQSSRYLVKRTGEKVFLECVQDMDHENMFWYRQDPGLGLRLIYFSYDVKMKEKGDIPEGYSVSREKKERFSLILESASTNQTSMYLCASSPGQVGSGTDTQYFGPGTRLTVL.

This clone was counted between two and nine times. The chain uses TRBV5-4 and TRBJ2-3, with 8 nucleotides matching TRBD2. Germline V gives CDR1 SGHNT, CDR2 YYREEE (reference sequence). Trimming cost V 4 bases and J 1 base; bases outside gene matches: 17. CDR3 length: 19 residues. CDR3 protein: CASSPPGSGRVGGTDTQYF. The CDR3 DNA follows: TGTGCCAGCAGCCCCCCGGGGAGCGGGAGAGTTGGGGGCACAGATACGCAGTATTTT.

CDR3 loop: CASSSRDRVIWGYTF. As DNA, the CDR3 is TGTGCCAGCAGTTCCCGGGACAGGGTTATCTGGGGCTACACCTTC. The chain recombines TRBV27 with TRBJ1-2; 9 bases fit TRBD1. V dropped 4 bases and J dropped 8; count of bases not matched to a gene: 11. CDR1 and CDR2 (germline): MNHEY, SMNVEV (reference sequence). The CDR3 has 15 residues.

The genes are TRBV7-2 and TRBJ2-1, with D tentatively TRBD2 (6 bases). The CDR3 spans 12 residues. V dropped 5 bases and J dropped 12 bases, with 14 bases sitting between them. Germline V gives CDR1 SGHTA, CDR2 FQGNSA. CDR3 in DNA: TGTGCCAGCAGCCCCGATTACGGGGGGCAGTTCTTC. Translation gives CASSPDYGGQFF. The entire variable domain, with the rest obtained from reference TRBV7-2 and TRBJ2-1, is as follows: GAGVSQSPSNKVTEKGKDVELRCDPISGHTALYWYRQSLGQGLEFLIYFQGNSAPDKSGLPSDRFSAERTGGSVSTLTIQRTQQEDSAVYLCASSPDYGGQFFGPGTRLTVL.

Turning to this clone: A junction end diverges from the germline sequence, so it may reflect a read error. The chain links TRBV5-6 to TRBJ2-5; D uncertain. CDR1 SGHDT and CDR2 YYEEEE come from the germline V gene. The CDR3 extends over 15 amino acids. DNA of the CDR3: TGTGCCAGCAGCTTGGCCTTAGAGGTAAAAGAGGCCCAGTACTTC. Protein product: CASSLALEVKEAQYF.

A word on this clone: The missing conserved phenylalanine or tryptophan at the end of this CDR3 makes a read error likely. The V and J genes are TRBV2 and TRBJ1-1; perhaps TRBD1 as D (6 bases). Germline V gene lookup returns CDR1 SNHLY and CDR2 FYNNEI. Deletions cut 5 bases from V and 7 bases from J, with 8 bases between. The CDR3 extends over 11 amino acids. The CDR3 DNA reads TGTGCCAGCAGTTACAGGGTTGAAGCTTTCCTT. Protein: CASSYRVEAFL.

This chain links TRBV4-2 with TRBJ1-5; D is uncertain. This CDR3 spans 15 amino acids. The germline V and J ends were trimmed by 0 bases and 3 bases, with 9 bases remaining between them. The germline V gene encodes CDR1 LGHNA and CDR2 YNFKEQ. CDR3: CASSQDSNFNQPQHF. The CDR3 nucleotides read TGTGCCAGCAGCCAAGATAGTAATTTCAATCAGCCCCAGCATTTT.

The table lists this clone with a few counts. The chain is built from TRBV6-6 and TRBJ2-5; 7 positions agree with TRBD1. Trimming removed 2 bases from V and 2 bases from J; junction bases left unmatched: 2. This CDR3 spans 14 amino acids. Germline V gives CDR1 MNHNY, CDR2 SVGAGI (reference sequence). CDR3 coding DNA: TGTGCCAGCAGTTACCTCAGGGGGCAAGAGACCCAGTACTTC. Protein product: CASSYLRGQETQYF.

This clone was detected only a few times. The chain is built from TRBV18 and TRBJ2-1; perhaps TRBD1 as D (6 bases). Deletions cut 3 bases from V and 7 bases from J, with 7 bases between. The V gene's germline CDR1 is KGHSH and CDR2 LQKENI. This CDR3 has 12 amino acids. The CDR3 region has the DNA TGTGCCAGCTCACCTACAGGGAATGAGCAGTTCTTC. This codes for CASSPTGNEQFF.

The V call is TRBV7-2, the J call TRBJ2-7, with TRBD2 identical over 7 bases. Trimming removed 5 bases from V and 0 bases from J; junction bases left unmatched: 7. Germline CDR1 is SGHTA and CDR2 is FQGNSA. The CDR3 runs 15 residues. The CDR3 protein is CASSRGAGASYEQYF. The CDR3 bases are TGTGCCAGCAGCCGAGGGGCGGGAGCCTCCTACGAGCAGTACTTC.

The table lists this clone with a few counts. The V and J genes are TRBV18 and TRBJ1-2, with TRBD1 identical over 11 bases. V shed 3 bases and J 4 bases; nucleotides not matched to a gene: 10. The CDR3 totals 17 residues. Germline V CDR1 and CDR2: KGHSH, LQKENI. As DNA, the CDR3 is TGTGCCAGCTCACCCTCCGGGACAGGGGGGCCTTCCTATGGCTACACCTTC. It yields the protein CASSPSGTGGPSYGYTF.

This clone turned up a few times. The rearrangement links TRBV6-1 to TRBJ1-2; D is perhaps TRBD1 (5 bases). The germline V gene has CDR1 MNHNS and CDR2 SASEGT. Trimming stripped 1 base from V and 0 bases from J, with 9 bases between. The length of the CDR3 is 15 residues. The CDR3 bases are TGTGCCAGCAGTGAAGTCCGGGGGTCTAACTATGGCTACACCTTC. Encoded protein: CASSEVRGSNYGYTF.

The V and J genes are TRBV7-2 and TRBJ1-1; no firm D call. This CDR3 has 14 residues. Germline CDR1 reads SGHTA; CDR2 reads FQGNSA. V lost 2 bases, J lost 2 bases, and 9 bases lay in between. The CDR3 region has the DNA TGTGCCAGCAGCTTAAATATGGCAAACACTGAAGCTTTCTTT. Protein sequence: CASSLNMANTEAFF.

This chain connects TRBV9 to TRBJ2-3; no definite D call. The CDR3 extends over 15 amino acids. V was clipped by 7 bases and J by 3 bases, with 18 bases between them. The V gene's germline CDR1 is SGDLS and CDR2 YYNGEE. The CDR3 coding sequence is TGTGCCAGCTCACAAAGCTGGCGGCTAACAGATACGCAGTATTTT. It encodes CASSQSWRLTDTQYF.

This rearrangement joins TRBV7-9 to TRBJ2-1; 9 bases match TRBD1. The CDR3 has 12 residues. Trimming cost V 1 base and J 15 bases; bases outside gene matches: 4. CDR1 SEHNR and CDR2 FQNEAQ come from the germline V gene (reference sequence). For the CDR3, the DNA is TGTGCCAGCAGCTTAGAGACAGGGGGTCTGTTCTTC. Its translation is CASSLETGGLFF.

The chain carries TRBV27 and TRBJ2-5; possibly TRBD1 for D (5 bases). The end of the DNA is better explained by TRBJ2-7, so the J call may be wrong. The CDR3 length is 14 residues. Per germline, CDR1 MNHEY and CDR2 SMNVEV (reference sequence). The CDR3 reads CASRVRAGSYEQYF. CDR3 bases: TGTGCCAGCCGAGTCCGCGCAGGGTCCTACGAGCAGTACTTC.

This clone was seen more than once but under ten times. The rearrangement uses TRBV28 and TRBJ2-1; possible D gene TRBD2, 7 bases. The V end lost 6 bases, the J end lost 0 bases, and 12 bases lay between the germline ends. The CDR3 spans 15 residues. Germline V lookup: CDR1 MDHEN, CDR2 SYDVKM. In DNA, the CDR3 is TGTGCCAGCAGCGGGGGGCAGGGCTCCTACAATGAGCAGTTCTTC. Translation gives CASSGGQGSYNEQFF.